These 10 T cell receptor beta chains were sequenced from one sample in a study of blood T cell repertoires in COVID-19. Repertoires were generated with immunoSEQ multiplex PCR, while TCRdb's copy carries only in-frame clones and drops some. The sample consists of over 90,000 clones, 85% to 90% of them appearing once. The sample was peripheral blood. The receptors were sampled from a human donor in a cohort sampled during active COVID-19.

The chain recombines TRBV5-1 with TRBJ2-7; D perhaps matches TRBD2 (7 bases). The CDR3 is made up of 19 amino acids. The ends were cut back, 3 bases at V and 2 bases at J, with 27 bases in the middle. Germline values: CDR1 SGHRS, CDR2 YFSETQ. The CDR3 DNA follows: TGCGCCAGCAGCTCCCCAGGCGAAAGGGGGGGGTTAAAACCCTACGAGCAGTACTTC. As protein: CASSSPGERGGLKPYEQYF.

The chain couples TRBV5-1 to TRBJ2-5; 10 bases are shared with TRBD1. Losses at the gene ends were 2 bases for V and 0 bases for J; bases not matched to a gene: 4. The CDR3 has 16 residues. Germline CDR1 SGHRS, CDR2 YFSETQ. CDR3 sequence reads: CASSFSGTGDQETQYF. CDR3 nucleotides: TGCGCCAGCAGCTTTTCCGGGACAGGGGACCAAGAGACCCAGTACTTC.

The chain couples TRBV7-9 to TRBJ2-3; 7 nucleotides match TRBD2. Per germline, CDR1 SEHNR and CDR2 FQNEAQ (reference sequence). The length of the CDR3 is 14 residues. V dropped 2 bases and J dropped 4; count of bases not matched to a gene: 3. The CDR3 spells CASSLQTSPDTQYF. The CDR3 bases are TGTGCCAGCAGCTTACAGACTAGCCCAGATACGCAGTATTTT.

The chain employs TRBV6-5 and TRBJ2-7; D is perhaps TRBD1 (6 bases). The CDR3 sequence is 15 residues long. Trimming took 5 bases from V and 5 from J, leaving 19 bases between them. The germline V gene has CDR1 MNHEY and CDR2 SVGAGI. The CDR3 sequence is CASSTFQGSFNEQYF. CDR3 nucleotides: TGTGCCAGCAGTACGTTTCAGGGGAGTTTCAACGAGCAGTACTTC.

The chain recombines TRBV28 with TRBJ2-4; 8 bases line up with TRBD1. V lost 2 bases and J lost 1; bases outside the gene matches: 10. CDR1 and CDR2 from the germline V gene are MDHEN and SYDVKM. The CDR3 is made up of 18 amino acids. CDR3 residues: CASSLRQGAYSAKNIQYF. In nucleotides, the CDR3 is TGTGCCAGCAGTTTAAGGCAGGGGGCGTATTCGGCCAAAAACATTCAGTACTTC. The full variable domain, in which reference TRBV28 and TRBJ2-4 provide the parts outside the CDR3, is DVKVTQSSRYLVKRTGEKVFLECVQDMDHENMFWYRQDPGLGLRLIYFSYDVKMKEKGDIPEGYSVSREKKERFSLILESASTNQTSMYLCASSLRQGAYSAKNIQYFGAGTRLSVL.

V is TRBV5-1 and J is TRBJ1-6; 7 nucleotides agree with TRBD1. The V gene end was trimmed by 4 bases and the J gene end by 5 bases; junction bases not matched to a gene: 6. This CDR3 has 15 amino acids. In germline, CDR1 is SGHRS, CDR2 YFSETQ. CDR3 bases: TGCGCCAGCAGCCAAGGGACAGAAAATAATTCACCCCTCCACTTT. Protein product: CASSQGTENNSPLHF. The variable domain in full, with the rest retrieved from reference TRBV5-1 and TRBJ1-6, is KAGVTQTPRYLIKTRGQQVTLSCSPISGHRSVSWYQQTPGQGLQFLFEYFSETQRNKGNFPGRFSGRQFSNSRSEMNVSTLELGDSALYLCASSQGTENNSPLHFGNGTRLTVT.

This sequence joins TRBV7-2 and TRBJ1-2, with a possible D match to TRBD1 (5 bases). The CDR3 extends over 17 amino acids. V was trimmed by 5 bases and J by 3 bases, leaving 22 bases between them. The germline gives CDR1 SGHTA, CDR2 FQGNSA. The CDR3 nucleotides are TGTGCCAGCAGCCCAGGTGGGGGGAAGGTAAGTCACTATGGCTACACCTTC. Translation: CASSPGGGKVSHYGYTF.

The rearrangement uses TRBV6-5 and TRBJ2-7; 7 bases map to TRBD1. Germline V gene sequence: CDR1 MNHEY, CDR2 SVGAGI. The CDR3 is 13 residues long. V lost 2 bases and J lost 3; bases outside the gene matches: 1. The CDR3 DNA reads TGTGCCAGCAGTTACCGGGACAGCTACGAGCAGTACTTC. Encoded protein: CASSYRDSYEQYF.

The V and J genes are TRBV29-1 and TRBJ2-2; perhaps TRBD2 as D (6 bases). V dropped 5 bases and J dropped 3 bases, with 16 bases sitting between them. Germline V lookup: CDR1 SQVTM, CDR2 ANQGSEA. The CDR3 covers 15 residues. CDR3 in amino acids: CSVPPEGRYTGELFF. The CDR3 nucleotides are TGCAGCGTTCCCCCGGAGGGCCGCTACACCGGGGAGCTGTTTTTT.

The chain couples TRBV30 to TRBJ1-1; 10 bases are a match to TRBD1. Germline CDR1 and CDR2: GTSNPN and SVGIG (reference sequence). V trimming: 2 bases; J trimming: 10 bases; junction bases outside the gene matches: 4. The CDR3 has 12 residues. The CDR3 bases are TGTGCCTGGAGTCCGCGGACAGGGGGAGCTTTCTTT. This translates into CAWSPRTGGAFF.